The text below deals with one TCR beta chain. This record comes from a study of blood T cell repertoires in COVID-19. Across the whole study: Acute and convalescent COVID-19 specimens originated in the United States, Italy and Spain.

CDR1 is LGHDT and CDR2 is YNNKEL in the germline V gene (reference sequence). V was clipped by 1 base and J by 2 bases, with 15 bases between them. The CDR3 extends over 16 amino acids. Authors' data handling: Reference gene primer amplification yielded estimated nucleated cell counts. This table comes from immunoSEQ multiplex PCR, and its TCRdb copy is limited to in-frame clones, with some not included. From that table come the V and J calls and clone size; the DNA was used to work out D and trimming. The data hold over 200,000 clones, with 85% to 90% observed a single time. The TCR sequence derives from a man younger than 40 with COVID-19, enrolled during active disease. Sequencing was performed on peripheral blood. The rearrangement joins TRBV3-1 (or the pseudogene TRBV3-2) to TRBJ2-7; a weak D match, TRBD1 (5 bases). The CDR3 loop is CASSQGRWGRAYEQYF. The CDR3 DNA is TGTGCCAGCAGCCAAGGCCGTTGGGGCCGAGCCTACGAGCAGTACTTC.